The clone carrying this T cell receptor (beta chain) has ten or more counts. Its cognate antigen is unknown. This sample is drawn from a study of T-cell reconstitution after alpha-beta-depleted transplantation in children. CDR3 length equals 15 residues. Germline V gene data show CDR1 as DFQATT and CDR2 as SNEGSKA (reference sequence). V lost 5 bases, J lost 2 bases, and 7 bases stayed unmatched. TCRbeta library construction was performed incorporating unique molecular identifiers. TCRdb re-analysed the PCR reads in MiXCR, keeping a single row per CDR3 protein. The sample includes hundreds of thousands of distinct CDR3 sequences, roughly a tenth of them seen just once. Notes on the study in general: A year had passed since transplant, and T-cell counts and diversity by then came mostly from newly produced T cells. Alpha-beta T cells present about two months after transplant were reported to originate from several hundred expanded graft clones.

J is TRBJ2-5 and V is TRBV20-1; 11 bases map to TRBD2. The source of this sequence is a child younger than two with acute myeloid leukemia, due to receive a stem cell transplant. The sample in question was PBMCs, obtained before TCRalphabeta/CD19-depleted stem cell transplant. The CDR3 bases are TGCAGTGCTGGCGAAACTAGCGGGGGTCAAGAGACCCAGTACTTC. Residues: CSAGETSGGQETQYF.